A selection of T cell receptor beta chains follows, all from one sample in a study of technical replicates of blood from a handful of donors. TCRdb's table, derived via immunoSEQ multiplex PCR, lists solely in-frame clones and lacks some. Of tens of thousands of clones in the sample, around 94% are singletons; the top ten hold around 0.25%. Sequences were obtained from T cells isolated from PBMCs. The receptors derive from a human donor in good health. The CDR3 runs from the conserved cysteine through the conserved F or W. The order of the fields is J gene, clone size, D gene, V gene, CDR3 DNA, CDR3 protein. The D gene is left open where the match is weak. Clone sizes are given selectively: once, few, many, or a class where the clone is expanded.

j_call: TRBJ1-3; clone_size: .; d_call: TRBD1; v_call: TRBV28; cdr3_nt: TGTGCCAGCAACAGAATCGCAGGGGGCAGCCTTGGAAACACCATATATTTT; cdr3_aa: CASNRIAGGSLGNTIYF
j_call: TRBJ2-5; clone_size: .; d_call: TRBD2; v_call: TRBV5-1; cdr3_nt: TGCGCCAGCAGCCCCCGCAACGCTGGGCTACCGGGAGGGATGTTGGAGACCCAGTACTTC; cdr3_aa: CASSPRNAGLPGGMLETQYF
j_call: TRBJ2-3; clone_size: .; d_call: TRBD2; v_call: TRBV11-2; cdr3_nt: TGTGCCAGCAGCCCCCTAGCGGGGAATAACGCAGATACGCAGTATTTT; cdr3_aa: CASSPLAGNNADTQYF
j_call: TRBJ2-1; clone_size: .; d_call: TRBD2; v_call: TRBV4-1; cdr3_nt: TGCGCCAGCAGCCAAGGCCTACTAGCGACTGCTTACAATGAGCAGTTCTTC; cdr3_aa: CASSQGLLATAYNEQFF
j_call: TRBJ2-1; clone_size: .; d_call: TRBD2; v_call: TRBV13; cdr3_nt: TGTGCCAGCAGCGCCCAGCGGGGACCCAATGAGCAGTTCTTC; cdr3_aa: CASSAQRGPNEQFF
j_call: TRBJ2-7; clone_size: .; d_call: .; v_call: TRBV29-1; cdr3_nt: TGCAGCGTTGTCGGCGGATCATCCTACGAGCAGTACTTC; cdr3_aa: CSVVGGSSYEQYF
j_call: TRBJ2-5; clone_size: .; d_call: .; v_call: TRBV29-1; cdr3_nt: TGCAGCGTTGCCTGGGCCGGGGAGGTCCAGTACTTC; cdr3_aa: CSVAWAGEVQYF
j_call: TRBJ2-5; clone_size: .; d_call: .; v_call: TRBV28; cdr3_nt: TGTGCCAGCAGTCCCCGAAGCTCGACCCAGTACTTC; cdr3_aa: CASSPRSSTQYF
j_call: TRBJ1-2; clone_size: .; d_call: .; v_call: TRBV30; cdr3_nt: TGTGCCTGGAGTGTCGGGGGTGAGGGCTACACCTTC; cdr3_aa: CAWSVGGEGYTF
j_call: TRBJ2-1; clone_size: .; d_call: TRBD1; v_call: TRBV14; cdr3_nt: TGTGCCAGCAGGGACAGGGGCCTAAATGAGCAGTTCTTC; cdr3_aa: CASRDRGLNEQFF
j_call: TRBJ2-7; clone_size: .; d_call: TRBD1; v_call: TRBV6-1; cdr3_nt: TGTGCCAGCACGGGACAGGGTTCTTTTTCCGGCGAGCAGTACTTC; cdr3_aa: CASTGQGSFSGEQYF
j_call: TRBJ1-1; clone_size: .; d_call: .; v_call: TRBV5-1; cdr3_nt: TGCGCCAGCAGCCCGGGGACAATGGGGATGAACACTGAAGCTTTCTTT; cdr3_aa: CASSPGTMGMNTEAFF
j_call: TRBJ1-4; clone_size: once; d_call: TRBD1; v_call: TRBV19; cdr3_nt: TGTGCCAGTAGGCGGCAGGGGGCGATGGGTGAAAAACTGTTTTTT; cdr3_aa: CASRRQGAMGEKLFF
j_call: TRBJ1-6; clone_size: .; d_call: .; v_call: TRBV5-4; cdr3_nt: TGTGCCAGCAGCATTCGAGCCTATAATTCACCCCTCCACTTT; cdr3_aa: CASSIRAYNSPLHF
j_call: TRBJ1-1; clone_size: .; d_call: .; v_call: TRBV11-3; cdr3_nt: TGTGCCAGCAGCTTAGATTCCGCAGGGTTAGCTTTCTTT; cdr3_aa: CASSLDSAGLAFF
j_call: TRBJ2-1; clone_size: .; d_call: TRBD2; v_call: TRBV7-9; cdr3_nt: TGTGCCAGCAGCTCTCGGGGGGGAAGCTACAATGAGCAGTTCTTC; cdr3_aa: CASSSRGGSYNEQFF
j_call: TRBJ1-6; clone_size: .; d_call: .; v_call: TRBV12-5; cdr3_nt: TGTGCTAGTGGTCCGAGACAGGATCATTCACCCCTCCACTTT; cdr3_aa: CASGPRQDHSPLHF
j_call: TRBJ1-2; clone_size: .; d_call: TRBD1; v_call: TRBV6-1; cdr3_nt: TGTGCCAGCAGTGCACAGGGGGGGGATGGCTACACCTTC; cdr3_aa: CASSAQGGDGYTF
j_call: TRBJ2-7; clone_size: .; d_call: TRBD2; v_call: TRBV6-5; cdr3_nt: TGTGCCAGCAGTTACAGCCGCGGGGGGGAGCAGTACTTC; cdr3_aa: CASSYSRGGEQYF
j_call: TRBJ1-4; clone_size: .; d_call: TRBD1; v_call: TRBV14; cdr3_nt: TGTGCCAGCAGCCCTCGGACAGGGGGGGAAAAACTGTTTTTT; cdr3_aa: CASSPRTGGEKLFF
j_call: TRBJ1-5; clone_size: .; d_call: TRBD1; v_call: TRBV23-1; cdr3_nt: TGCGCCAGCAGTCACCCATACCGGGACAGGGGAGGTCAGCCCCAGCATTTT; cdr3_aa: CASSHPYRDRGGQPQHF
j_call: TRBJ2-3; clone_size: .; d_call: TRBD1; v_call: TRBV4-1; cdr3_nt: TGCGCCAGCAGCCAAGGGTCTGGGACAGGTCAAACAGATACGCAGTATTTT; cdr3_aa: CASSQGSGTGQTDTQYF
j_call: TRBJ1-5; clone_size: once; d_call: .; v_call: TRBV19; cdr3_nt: TGTGCCAGTAGTATCAGGGGCCCGGCGGGGCATTTT; cdr3_aa: CASSIRGPAGHF
j_call: TRBJ1-1; clone_size: few; d_call: .; v_call: TRBV25-1; cdr3_nt: TGTGCCAGCAGAGGGGCAGCTGAAGCTTTCTTT; cdr3_aa: CASRGAAEAFF
j_call: TRBJ2-1; clone_size: .; d_call: .; v_call: TRBV5-1; cdr3_nt: TGCGCCAGCAGCTTGCCCAGGTACAATGAGCAGTTCTTC; cdr3_aa: CASSLPRYNEQFF
j_call: TRBJ2-1; clone_size: .; d_call: TRBD1; v_call: TRBV5-1; cdr3_nt: TGCGCCAGCAGTCCCGGGACAGGGGACAATGAGCAGTTCTTC; cdr3_aa: CASSPGTGDNEQFF
j_call: TRBJ2-1; clone_size: .; d_call: .; v_call: TRBV10-2; cdr3_nt: TGCGCCAGCAGTGAAGGCGCCTACTACTCCTACAATGAGCAGTTCTTC; cdr3_aa: CASSEGAYYSYNEQFF
j_call: TRBJ2-5; clone_size: .; d_call: TRBD2; v_call: TRBV7-9; cdr3_nt: TGTGCACTACTAGCGGAAGAGACCCAGTACTTC; cdr3_aa: CALLAEETQYF
j_call: TRBJ1-5; clone_size: once; d_call: TRBD1; v_call: TRBV19; cdr3_nt: TGTGCCAGTACCTTAACCGGCAGGGGGAATCAGCCCCAGCATTTT; cdr3_aa: CASTLTGRGNQPQHF
j_call: TRBJ1-6; clone_size: .; d_call: .; v_call: TRBV21-1; cdr3_nt: TGTGCCAGCAGCTCCCCATCGCCACAGGGGGCGTTTAGTCAGATTTGTTCACCCCTCCACTTT; cdr3_aa: CASSSPSPQGAFSQICSPLHF
j_call: TRBJ2-2; clone_size: few; d_call: TRBD2; v_call: TRBV7-9; cdr3_nt: TGTGCCAGCAACCCTATGGGCGAACTAGCGGGAGGCGGCGGGGAGCTGTTTTTT; cdr3_aa: CASNPMGELAGGGGELFF
j_call: TRBJ1-5; clone_size: .; d_call: TRBD1; v_call: TRBV19; cdr3_nt: TGTGCCAGTGACCGCGACAGGGGGATCACCCCCCAGCATTTT; cdr3_aa: CASDRDRGITPQHF
j_call: TRBJ2-7; clone_size: .; d_call: .; v_call: TRBV14; cdr3_nt: TGTGCCAGCAGCCAAGAGGTACAGGGAATCTACGAGCAGTACTTC; cdr3_aa: CASSQEVQGIYEQYF
j_call: TRBJ2-2; clone_size: .; d_call: .; v_call: TRBV6-1; cdr3_nt: TGTGCCAGCAGTGACGTCTTGGGACATAAACGACCGAACACCGGGGAGCTGTTTTTT; cdr3_aa: CASSDVLGHKRPNTGELFF
j_call: TRBJ2-1; clone_size: .; d_call: TRBD2; v_call: TRBV7-9; cdr3_nt: TGTGCCAGCAGTCCCGCCCGACTAGCGGGAGTCAATGAGCAGTTCTTC; cdr3_aa: CASSPARLAGVNEQFF
j_call: TRBJ2-5; clone_size: .; d_call: TRBD2; v_call: TRBV27; cdr3_nt: TGTGCCAGCGGGAATATCGGGGGGGCCCAAGAGACCCAGTACTTC; cdr3_aa: CASGNIGGAQETQYF
j_call: TRBJ1-2; clone_size: .; d_call: .; v_call: TRBV15; cdr3_nt: TGTGCCACCAGCAGGGCTGGGGGGGATGGCTACACCTTC; cdr3_aa: CATSRAGGDGYTF
j_call: TRBJ1-3; clone_size: .; d_call: .; v_call: TRBV2; cdr3_nt: TGTGCCAGCAGTGCTGACATACGACCTGGAAACACCATATATTTT; cdr3_aa: CASSADIRPGNTIYF
j_call: TRBJ1-1; clone_size: .; d_call: .; v_call: TRBV6-1; cdr3_nt: TGTGCCAGCAGTCCCCCGGGACAAACGAACACTGAAGCTTTCTTT; cdr3_aa: CASSPPGQTNTEAFF
j_call: TRBJ1-5; clone_size: .; d_call: .; v_call: TRBV7-5; cdr3_nt: TGTGTCAGAAGCTTAAGGCACAGGGGATATAGCAATCAGCCCCAGCATTTT; cdr3_aa: CVRSLRHRGYSNQPQHF
j_call: TRBJ1-1; clone_size: .; d_call: .; v_call: TRBV5-5; cdr3_nt: TGTGCCAGCAGCTTGGGACAGCACACTGAAGCTTTCTTT; cdr3_aa: CASSLGQHTEAFF
j_call: TRBJ2-1; clone_size: few; d_call: .; v_call: TRBV4-1; cdr3_nt: TGCGCCAGCACCACCTTTTCAGAAAACAATGAGCAGTTCTTC; cdr3_aa: CASTTFSENNEQFF
j_call: TRBJ2-5; clone_size: .; d_call: TRBD1; v_call: TRBV14; cdr3_nt: TGTGCCAGCAGCCCCTGGACAGGGGGCGTGGAGACCCAGTACTTC; cdr3_aa: CASSPWTGGVETQYF
j_call: TRBJ1-2; clone_size: .; d_call: .; v_call: TRBV2; cdr3_nt: TGTGCCAGCAAATTCACGGTTAACTATGGCTACACCTTC; cdr3_aa: CASKFTVNYGYTF
j_call: TRBJ1-5; clone_size: once; d_call: .; v_call: TRBV30; cdr3_nt: TGTGCCTGGAGTGATATGCGGAGCAATCAGCCCCAGCATTTT; cdr3_aa: CAWSDMRSNQPQHF
j_call: TRBJ1-2; clone_size: .; d_call: .; v_call: TRBV6-1; cdr3_nt: TGTGCCAGCAGTGGTTATTTTGGTGGCGGCTACACCTTC; cdr3_aa: CASSGYFGGGYTF
j_call: TRBJ1-4; clone_size: .; d_call: TRBD1; v_call: TRBV9; cdr3_nt: TGTGCCAGCAGCGGCGGGACAGGGGATGAAAAACTGTTTTTT; cdr3_aa: CASSGGTGDEKLFF
j_call: TRBJ2-2; clone_size: .; d_call: .; v_call: TRBV28; cdr3_nt: TGTGCCAGCAGGGGCGGGGTCTACACCGGGGAGCTGTTTTTT; cdr3_aa: CASRGGVYTGELFF
j_call: TRBJ2-1; clone_size: .; d_call: TRBD2; v_call: TRBV28; cdr3_nt: TGTGCCAGCAGTTTTCCGCTAGCGGGAGCCCACAATGAGCAGTTCTTC; cdr3_aa: CASSFPLAGAHNEQFF
j_call: TRBJ2-7; clone_size: .; d_call: TRBD2; v_call: TRBV4-1; cdr3_nt: TGCGCCAGCAGCCAACAGACTAGCGGGGAACTCCTAAGGAACGAGCAGTACTTC; cdr3_aa: CASSQQTSGELLRNEQYF
j_call: TRBJ2-3; clone_size: .; d_call: .; v_call: TRBV2; cdr3_nt: TGTGCCAGCACCCGACAGTCAATGGTGACAGATACGCAGTATTTT; cdr3_aa: CASTRQSMVTDTQYF
j_call: TRBJ1-5; clone_size: once; d_call: TRBD1; v_call: TRBV27; cdr3_nt: TGTGCCAGCACCGCGACAGGGGGCACCGACCAGCCCCAGCATTTT; cdr3_aa: CASTATGGTDQPQHF